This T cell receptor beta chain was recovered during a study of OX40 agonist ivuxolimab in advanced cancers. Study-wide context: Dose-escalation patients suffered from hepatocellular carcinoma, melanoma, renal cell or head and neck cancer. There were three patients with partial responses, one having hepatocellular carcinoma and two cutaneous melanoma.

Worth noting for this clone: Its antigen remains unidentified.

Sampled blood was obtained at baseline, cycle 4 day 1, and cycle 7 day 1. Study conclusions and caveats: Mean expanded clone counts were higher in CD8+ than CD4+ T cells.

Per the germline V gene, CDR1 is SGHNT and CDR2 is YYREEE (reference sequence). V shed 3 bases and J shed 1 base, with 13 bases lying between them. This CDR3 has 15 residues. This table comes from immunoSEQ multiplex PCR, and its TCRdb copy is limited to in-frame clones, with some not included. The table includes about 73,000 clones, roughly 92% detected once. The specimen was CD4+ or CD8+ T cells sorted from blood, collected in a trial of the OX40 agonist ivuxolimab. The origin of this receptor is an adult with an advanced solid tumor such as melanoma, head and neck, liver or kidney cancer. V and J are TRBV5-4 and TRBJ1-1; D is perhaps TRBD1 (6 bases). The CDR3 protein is CASSSYIRGNTEAFF. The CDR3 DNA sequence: TGTGCCAGCAGCTCTTACATCAGGGGGAACACTGAAGCTTTCTTT.